These 2 T cell receptor beta chains came from one sample sequenced in a study of blood T cell repertoires in COVID-19. Produced via immunoSEQ multiplex PCR; TCRdb's table is partial and in-frame only. This table holds 310,000 or so clones, approximately 90% found once. Sequencing was performed on PBMCs or T cells enriched from blood (not recorded which). All receptors derive from a woman in her thirties who had recovered from COVID-19.

V is TRBV10-1 and J is TRBJ1-1; tentative D call: TRBD1 (6 bases). CDR1 and CDR2 from the germline V gene are WNHNN and SYGVQD (reference sequence). The ends were cut back, 2 bases at V and 4 bases at J, with 14 bases in the middle. This CDR3 is built from 15 residues. CDR3 nucleotides: TGCGCCAGCAGTGAGGGGTCAGGGGTGGCCACTGAAGCTTTCTTT. Translation: CASSEGSGVATEAFF.

This clone has just one count. CDR3: CASSIFAGQNTEAFF. The CDR3 region has the DNA TGTGCCAGTAGTATCTTCGCAGGGCAAAACACTGAAGCTTTCTTT. The chain joins TRBV19 to TRBJ1-1, with D perhaps matching TRBD1 (5 bases). The CDR3 runs 15 residues. Germline-derived CDR1 and CDR2 are LNHDA and SQIVND (reference sequence). V was cut by 3 bases and J by 2 bases, with 13 bases left in between.